The T cell receptor (beta chain) described here comes from a study of blood T cell repertoires in COVID-19. Study summary: Samples of COVID-19 (acute and convalescent) were obtained from the United States, Italy and Spain. PBMCs, B-cell-depleted T cells, or T cells provided the cDNA or gDNA that made up the material.

Participant-given clinical history determined each cohort assignment. For recovered donors of Cohort 3, there were two negative PCRs, clearance, or symptom resolution. The data were produced by immunoSEQ multiplex PCR, yet TCRdb's version contains in-frame clones alone and is incomplete. Among 170,000 or so clones listed, 88% were seen once. The CDR3 spans 15 residues. Per germline, CDR1 SGHRS and CDR2 YFSETQ. After removal of 0 bases from V and 5 bases from J, the junction contained 3 bases not matched to a gene. The clonotype originates from a woman in her late teens or twenties who had recovered from COVID-19. The sequencing sample was made of PBMCs or T cells enriched from blood (not recorded which). The gene calls are TRBV5-1 and TRBJ2-1; 9 positions agree with TRBD2. CDR3 in DNA: TGCGCCAGCAGCTTGGTGAGCGGGAGGAACAATGAGCAGTTCTTC. This translates into CASSLVSGRNNEQFF.